One and the same sample provided the 14 T cell receptor beta chains below, sequenced in a study of T cell changes during pregnancy in multiple sclerosis (dated by TCRdb to about 2019). Libraries were built with the immunoSEQ multiplex PCR assay. Sourced from immuneACCESS, this table was stored by TCRdb with only in-frame sequences that have V and J called. A share of the clones is absent; for the studies checked, an unresolved V gene accounts for under half, and the remainder has no known explanation. The sample profile shows tens of thousands of clones; roughly 94% of them were found once. The ten largest clones add up to about 0.8% of the sample. This material consisted of peripheral blood, taken in the third trimester of pregnancy. The receptors come from a female donor with multiple sclerosis, enrolled in a pregnancy study.

This clone was seen just once. The chain links TRBV19 to TRBJ2-1, with TRBD2 identical over 14 bases. Losses at the gene ends were 0 bases for V and 8 bases for J; bases not matched to a gene: 9. The CDR3 length is 18 residues. Germline V gene lookup returns CDR1 LNHDA and CDR2 SQIVND (reference sequence). The DNA of the CDR3 is TGTGCCAGTAGTATAGACCGGGGACTAGCGGGAGTGGTATATGAGCAGTTCTTC. Translation gives CASSIDRGLAGVVYEQFF.

The gene calls are TRBV6-1 and TRBJ1-2; D perhaps matches TRBD1 (5 bases). Germline V CDR1 and CDR2: MNHNS, SASEGT. This CDR3 has 13 amino acids. V gave up 1 base and J gave up 8 bases, with 11 bases separating them. The CDR3 reads CASSEVGQGGYTF. CDR3 nucleotide sequence: TGTGCCAGCAGTGAAGTTGGTCAGGGCGGCTACACCTTC.

V gene TRBV7-7 combines with J gene TRBJ2-5; 11 nucleotides align to TRBD1. Germline values: CDR1 SSHAT, CDR2 FNYEAQ (reference sequence). The CDR3 is made up of 15 amino acids. V trimming: 5 bases; J trimming: 6 bases; junction bases outside the gene matches: 8. DNA of the CDR3: TGTGCCAGCAGCCCCAGGACAGGGGGCGGCAAGACCCAGTACTTC. Translating gives CASSPRTGGGKTQYF.

J is TRBJ2-5 and V is TRBV27; possibly TRBD2 for D (7 bases). V was pared by 8 bases and J by 2 bases, with 12 bases between. The CDR3 loop spans 13 amino acids. Germline values: CDR1 MNHEY, CDR2 SMNVEV (reference sequence). The CDR3 is CASGGGGQETQYF. The CDR3 coding sequence is TGTGCCAGCGGGGGGGGCGGGCAAGAGACCCAGTACTTC.

The chain combines TRBV15 with TRBJ2-3; possible D gene TRBD2, 6 bases. The CDR3 extends over 15 amino acids. Germline-derived CDR1 and CDR2 are LNHNV and YYDKDF (reference sequence). V lost 4 bases, J lost 4 bases, and 15 bases lay in between. The CDR3 bases are TGTGCCACCAGCACTTCTCAGGAGGGCGCAGATACGCAGTATTTT. Its protein is CATSTSQEGADTQYF.

The chain uses TRBV29-1 and TRBJ2-2; the match to TRBD2 covers 8 bases. V lost 7 bases, J lost 4 bases, and 14 bases stayed unmatched. Germline V gene lookup returns CDR1 SQVTM and CDR2 ANQGSEA. The length of the CDR3 is 16 residues. This CDR3 reads CSGETRGGDGTGELFF. For the CDR3, the DNA is TGCAGCGGAGAGACTCGGGGGGGAGACGGCACCGGGGAGCTGTTTTTT.

The genes are TRBV5-6 and TRBJ2-7; 8 positions agree with TRBD1. The trim removed 5 bases at V and 4 bases at J, leaving 8 bases unmatched. Germline lookup yields CDR1 SGHDT and CDR2 YYEEEE. This CDR3 comprises 14 residues. CDR3 sequence reads: CASRRTGREYEQYF. CDR3 nucleotide sequence: TGTGCCAGCAGGAGGACAGGGAGAGAGTACGAGCAGTACTTC.

J is TRBJ1-1 and V is TRBV6-1, with 8 bases aligning to TRBD1. This CDR3 comprises 13 residues. Germline V lookup: CDR1 MNHNS, CDR2 SASEGT. J was trimmed by 6 bases and V by 4 bases; bases with no gene match: 4. The CDR3 nucleotides read TGTGCCAGCAGTGTGGGGACAGGCCCTGAAGCTTTCTTT. Translating it yields CASSVGTGPEAFF.

The rearrangement links TRBV4-1 to TRBJ1-1; no clear D. CDR3 length: 14 amino acids. CDR1 and CDR2 (germline): MGHRA, YSYEKL. V was clipped by 1 base and J by 4 bases, with 10 bases between them. DNA of the CDR3: TGCGCCAGCAGCCAAGGAAGTCTGAGCACTGAAGCTTTCTTT. This encodes CASSQGSLSTEAFF.

The DNA for the CDR3 is TGCAGCGTTGAACAACCGGGACAGGTCTATGGCTACACCTTC. It specifies CSVEQPGQVYGYTF. The chain is built from TRBV29-1 and TRBJ1-2; TRBD1 matches 8 bases. The J segment lost 4 bases and the V segment lost 2 bases, leaving 6 bases of the junction unmatched. The CDR3 has 14 amino acids. Germline-derived CDR1 and CDR2 are SQVTM and ANQGSEA.

The DNA of the CDR3 is TGCGCCAGCAGCCGCTCCAGGGACAGGGGGCAGCAAAACTATGGCTACACCTTC. Protein product: CASSRSRDRGQQNYGYTF. J is TRBJ1-2 and V is TRBV5-1, with 12 bases aligning to TRBD1. J lost 2 bases, V lost 4 bases, and 12 bases had no gene match. CDR3 size: 18 residues. Germline V gives CDR1 SGHRS, CDR2 YFSETQ. The full variable domain, its missing parts supplied by reference TRBV5-1 and TRBJ1-2, is KAGVTQTPRYLIKTRGQQVTLSCSPISGHRSVSWYQQTPGQGLQFLFEYFSETQRNKGNFPGRFSGRQFSNSRSEMNVSTLELGDSALYLCASSRSRDRGQQNYGYTFGSGTRLTVV.

The chain joins TRBV19 to TRBJ1-2; possibly TRBD1 for D (5 bases). CDR3 length: 14 residues. CDR1 is LNHDA, CDR2 SQIVND, per germline (reference sequence). Deletions cut 5 bases from V and 7 bases from J, with 17 bases between. The CDR3 DNA is TGTGCCAGTAGTGTTACAGGCTATGTGGGTGGCTACACCTTC. As protein: CASSVTGYVGGYTF.

The chain couples TRBV27 to TRBJ1-1; D unresolved. The V end was cut by 6 bases, the J end by 5 bases, with 13 bases between. The CDR3 is 13 residues long. The germline V gene has CDR1 MNHEY and CDR2 SMNVEV (reference sequence). The CDR3, as DNA: TGTGCCAGCAGCCGCAACTTTATGACTGAAGCTTTCTTT. This encodes CASSRNFMTEAFF.

A remark on this clone: The junction does not match germline at one end; this may be a read error. This chain links TRBV5-4 with TRBJ2-7; the D gene is possibly TRBD1 (5 bases). Per the germline V gene, CDR1 is SGHNT and CDR2 is YYREEE (reference sequence). The CDR3 runs 11 residues. Written as DNA, the CDR3 is TGTGCCAGCAGCTTGGGACAGTCGAAATTGTTC. Translated, it gives CASSLGQSKLF.